This TCR beta chain was identified during a study of blood T cells in healthy people across ages. The germline V gene has CDR1 WSHSY and CDR2 SAAADI. With V trimmed by 11 bases and J by 3 bases, 7 bases remained unmatched. The CDR3 extends over 14 amino acids. A second PCR of 7 to 11 cycles used a sample-barcoded 5' primer and a J-beta primer mix. Per-sample output comprised a minimum of 2.5 million paired-end reads containing CDR3. Each CDR3 protein gets one entry after TCRdb re-called the 5' RACE reads with MiXCR. The data show about 1,500,000 distinct CDR3 sequences, with 28% seen just once and about 7.7% held by the top ten. This clonotype was counted a single time. Antigen: not known. Donor samples were obtained from healthy Caucasian individuals from Russia, aged about 6 to 90. Isolation per sample recovered at least 6.5 million PBMCs. General study results and limits: No one knew whether donors had CMV, which possibly confounded expanded clonotype changes.

This sequence joins TRBV10-2 and TRBJ2-3; 11 nucleotides line up with TRBD2. The sequence derives from a woman aged 25-40 years in good health. Sequencing was carried out using blood. CDR3 loop: CAGTSGGPTDTQYF. The CDR3, as DNA: TGCGCCGGAACTAGCGGGGGCCCTACAGATACGCAGTATTTT.